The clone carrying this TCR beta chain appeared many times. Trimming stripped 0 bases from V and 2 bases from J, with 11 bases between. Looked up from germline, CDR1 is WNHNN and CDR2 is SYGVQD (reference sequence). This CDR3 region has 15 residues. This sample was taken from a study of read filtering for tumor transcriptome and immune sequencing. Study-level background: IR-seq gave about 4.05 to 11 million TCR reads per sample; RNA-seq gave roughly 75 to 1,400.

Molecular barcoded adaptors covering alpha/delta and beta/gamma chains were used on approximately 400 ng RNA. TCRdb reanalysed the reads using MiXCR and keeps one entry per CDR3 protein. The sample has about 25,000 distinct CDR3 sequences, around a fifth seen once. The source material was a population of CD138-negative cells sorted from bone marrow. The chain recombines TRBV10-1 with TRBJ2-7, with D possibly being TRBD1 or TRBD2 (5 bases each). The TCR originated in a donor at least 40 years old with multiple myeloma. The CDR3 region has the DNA TGCGCCAGCAGTGAGTCCGGGACGGCAACCTACGAGCAGTACTTC. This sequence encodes CASSESGTATYEQYF.